The present T cell receptor (beta chain) was sequenced within a study of T cells after yellow fever vaccination (dated by TCRdb to about 2019). With respect to the entire study: Libraries from fractions with low cell numbers were prepared with the SMART-Seq v4 Ultra Low Input RNA kit. Two healthy male donors, one aged 18 to 30 and one aged 30 to 40 years, were included in the cohort. Bulk TCR alpha and beta repertoires were sequenced longitudinally to track T-cell clones before and after primary and booster YFV17D yellow fever vaccination. Blood was drawn at multiple timepoints before and after primary and secondary immunization, with bulk PBMC replicates and cell subsets isolated.

Overall study results and their limits: The secondary T-cell response was weaker than the primary response but faster, peaking on day 5 instead of day 15. Because the study included only a couple of donors, the extent to which the findings can be generalized is limited. FACS-sorted repertoires could contain abundant contaminating clonotypes from the bulk population, so computational filtering was required. A small share of clonotypes was detected in both CD4 and CD8 compartments, with the overlap likely arising from convergent recombination. Most clones expanded after primary vaccination (about 96% of CD4 and around 89% of CD8) were re-detected after the booster, suggesting that broad memory maintenance occurred.

TCR cDNA was synthesized by 5'RACE template switching, which introduced a universal primer site and unique molecular identifiers. Priming for cDNA synthesis came from both the TCR alpha and TCR beta constant segments. Two PCR steps were used to amplify libraries, with sample barcodes and sequencing adapters being added in the second step. Sequencing of libraries was performed on Illumina HiSeq 2500 (2x100 bp) or NovaSeq (2x150 bp). The authors processed their data as follows. Demultiplexing of reads and collapsing into UMI consensus sequences were performed with MIGEC, and V(D)J alignment was carried out with MiXCR. Using edgeR on replicate PBMC samples, clonotypes were called vaccine-responding if FDR was below 0.01 and the log2 fold change was above 5 up to day 15. Bulk clonotypes were assigned CD4 or CD8 identity according to which sequenced CD4 or CD8 repertoire held them at higher abundance. The public reads were reanalyzed by TCRdb: fastp trimming at Q25, MiXCR alignment, in-frame beta chains only. Entries are consolidated by CDR3 protein sequence, retaining the most common genes and DNA. In this record, the V and J calls reflect TCRdb's handling and not the investigators' own analysis. Here the sample has 120,000 or so distinct CDR3 sequences; roughly 7.2% occur a single time. The ten most abundant clones make up approximately 2.7% of the sample.

For this chain, trimming is 3 bases at the V end and 3 bases at the J end, and the number of junction bases without a gene match is 7. The CDR3, cysteine through phenylalanine, is 17 amino acids long. The only DNA kept is the CDR3, 51 bases in frame from the first base. CDR1 and CDR2 (SGHKS, YYEKEE) derive from the germline V gene (reference sequence). There are many counts of this clonotype. Its specific antigen is unknown. No base quality information exists; no much larger clone differs at one position. The treatment or condition label corresponds to: live attenuated yellow fever vaccine strain. A standard Ficoll-Paque protocol was used to isolate PBMCs from peripheral blood. CD4 and CD8 T-cell fractions were isolated with Dynabeads CD4 and CD8 positive selection kits. RNA was extracted with TriZol from bulk PBMCs, CD4 and CD8 fractions, and dextramer-positive and dextramer-negative fractions.

The clonotype comes from a man between 18 and 29 years old who received the YFV17D yellow fever vaccine. Sequences were derived from CD4+ T cells sorted from PBMCs, sampled more than 40 days after the first yellow fever vaccination. This chain joins TRBV5-5 to TRBJ2-4, with 12 junctional bases fitting TRBD2. The nucleotide sequence is TGTGCCAGCAGCTCCGCTAGCGGGGGGGATGGCAAAAACATTCAGTACTTC. Its product reads: CASSSASGGDGKNIQYF.